This T cell receptor beta chain was captured in a study of blood T cells in healthy people across ages. Looked up from germline, CDR1 is LGHDT and CDR2 is YNNKEL (reference sequence). The CDR3 extends over 14 amino acids. Trimming removed 1 base at V and 5 bases at J, with 11 bases between. A sample-barcoded 5' primer and a J-beta primer mix were used in a second PCR of roughly 6 to 11 cycles. TCRdb itself ran the 5' RACE reads through MiXCR, one entry per CDR3 protein. Altogether 800,000 to 1,000,000 distinct CDR3 sequences are present, roughly 48% being singletons, with the ten largest covering roughly 13%.

The sequence derives from a man between 25 and 39 years old in good health. The V gene is TRBV3-1, the J gene TRBJ1-1; D is perhaps TRBD1 (5 bases). Specimen: blood. CDR3 protein: CASSQGSGRTEAFF. The CDR3 bases are TGTGCCAGCAGCCAAGGGTCAGGGCGAACTGAAGCTTTCTTT.